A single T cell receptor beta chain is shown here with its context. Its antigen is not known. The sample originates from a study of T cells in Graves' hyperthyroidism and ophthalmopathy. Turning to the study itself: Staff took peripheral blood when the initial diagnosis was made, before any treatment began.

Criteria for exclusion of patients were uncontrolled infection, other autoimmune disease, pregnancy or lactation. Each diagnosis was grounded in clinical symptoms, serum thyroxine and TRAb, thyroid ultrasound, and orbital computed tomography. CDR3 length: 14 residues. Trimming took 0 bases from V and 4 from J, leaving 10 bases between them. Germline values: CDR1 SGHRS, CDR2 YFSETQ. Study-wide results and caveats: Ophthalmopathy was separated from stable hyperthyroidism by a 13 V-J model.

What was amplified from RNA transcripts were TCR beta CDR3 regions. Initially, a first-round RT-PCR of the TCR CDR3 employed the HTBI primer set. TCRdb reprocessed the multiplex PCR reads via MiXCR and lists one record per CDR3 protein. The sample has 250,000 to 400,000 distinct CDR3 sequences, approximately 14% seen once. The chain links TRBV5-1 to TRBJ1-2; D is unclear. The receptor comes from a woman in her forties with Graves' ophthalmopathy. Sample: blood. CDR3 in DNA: TGCGCCAGCAGCTTGGTAGTGAGCGGCTATGGCTACACCTTC. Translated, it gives CASSLVVSGYGYTF.